The 32 T cell receptor beta chains reported below all come from one sample, sequenced in a study of cytomegalovirus exposure and HLA in healthy donors. Primers for the PCR totalled 60 Vbeta and 13 Jbeta. Only in-frame clones appear in the TCRdb table, and some are missing; sequencing was by immunoSEQ multiplex PCR. Counted here are around 170,000 clones, 71% occurring once; the ten biggest clones make up roughly 1.6%. The sequenced sample consisted of PBMCs. The origin of the receptors is a girl aged 10 to 17 in good health and CMV-seronegative.

The chain is built from TRBV7-9 and TRBJ1-3; 8 bases are shared with TRBD1. Germline CDR1 reads SEHNR; CDR2 reads FQNEAQ (reference sequence). The CDR3 length is 16 residues. Unmatched junction bases numbered 4, after V lost 3 bases and J lost 0 bases. Written as DNA, the CDR3 is TGTGCCAGCAGCTTGGCTCAGGGGGCCTCTGGAAACACCATATATTTT. Its translation is CASSLAQGASGNTIYF.

This sequence joins TRBV6-5 and TRBJ1-1; 7 nucleotides align to TRBD1. Germline CDR1 is MNHEY and CDR2 is SVGAGI. The CDR3 sequence is 14 residues long. The V gene end was trimmed by 2 bases and the J gene end by 5 bases; junction bases not matched to a gene: 5. CDR3 in amino acids: CASSYEQGTTEAFF. The CDR3 DNA is TGTGCCAGCAGTTACGAACAGGGGACTACTGAAGCTTTCTTT.

This clone was counted a few times. The gene calls are TRBV7-9 and TRBJ1-6; D not resolved. The CDR3 is 12 amino acids. V lost 4 bases, J lost 9 bases, and 7 bases lay in between. The V gene's germline CDR1 is SEHNR and CDR2 FQNEAQ (reference sequence). DNA for the CDR3: TGTGCCAGCAGCTCTGGGAGTTCACCCCTCCACTTT. Translation: CASSSGSSPLHF.

The CDR3: CASSSRGSGANVLTF. The CDR3 DNA reads TGCGCCAGCAGCTCCCGAGGGTCTGGGGCCAACGTCCTGACTTTC. V usage is TRBV5-1 and J usage is TRBJ2-6, with D possibly being TRBD2 (5 bases). V lost 3 bases to trimming and J lost 1 base, with 8 bases between them. Germline assignment: CDR1 SGHRS and CDR2 YFSETQ. The CDR3 length is 15 residues.

This clone was seen a handful of times. V gene TRBV5-1 combines with J gene TRBJ2-3, with D possibly matching TRBD2 (6 bases). CDR1 is SGHRS and CDR2 is YFSETQ in the germline V gene. The CDR3 runs 15 residues. The V gene lost 7 bases and the J gene lost 0 bases, with 15 bases spanning the gap. CDR3 coding DNA: TGCGCCAGCGCTGCGGGGATCACTAGCACAGATACGCAGTATTTT. Its translation: CASAAGITSTDTQYF.

This clone occurred once. The V and J genes are TRBV19 and TRBJ2-1; the match to TRBD2 covers 7 bases. The CDR3 is made up of 13 amino acids. After removal of 5 bases from V and 3 bases from J, the junction contained 1 base not matched to a gene. CDR1 and CDR2 from the germline V gene are LNHDA and SQIVND (reference sequence). Here the CDR3 DNA reads TGTGCCAGTAGTGCGGGGGACTACAATGAGCAGTTCTTC. Its protein product is CASSAGDYNEQFF.

In its sample, this clone was seen a few times. The V gene is TRBV14, the J gene TRBJ2-2; no firm D call. Germline V gene sequence: CDR1 SGHDN, CDR2 FVKESK. Deletions cut 5 bases from V and 1 base from J, with 8 bases between. This CDR3 region has 14 residues. The CDR3 sequence: CASSKYGNTGELFF. The CDR3 nucleotides are TGTGCCAGCAGCAAATACGGGAACACCGGGGAGCTGTTTTTT.

A few counts support this clone. This rearrangement joins TRBV6-1 to TRBJ1-1; D is ambiguous. Trimming stripped 8 bases from V and 5 bases from J, with 9 bases between. Looked up from germline, CDR1 is MNHNS and CDR2 is SASEGT. This CDR3 has 11 residues. The CDR3 here is CASQPGTEAFF. CDR3 coding DNA: TGTGCCAGCCAGCCCGGGACTGAAGCTTTCTTT.

The CDR3 DNA follows: TGTGCCAGCAGCCCTTACAATGAGCAGTTCTTC. Its protein product is CASSPYNEQFF. The rearrangement uses TRBV11-2 and TRBJ2-1, with D uncertain. There are 11 residues in the CDR3. Germline V gives CDR1 SGHAT, CDR2 FQNNGV. V was shortened by 5 bases and J by 4 bases, with 3 bases between the two germline ends.

This clone was observed a handful of times. This chain joins TRBV6-5 and TRBJ1-2; the D gene is possibly TRBD1 (6 bases). V was cut by 7 bases and J by 4 bases, with 13 bases left in between. The length of the CDR3 is 13 residues. CDR1 and CDR2 from the germline V gene are MNHEY and SVGAGI. As DNA, the CDR3 is TGTGCCAGCACCCCGGGGGGCAGCTATGGCTACACCTTC. As protein: CASTPGGSYGYTF.

The sample holds a few counts of this clone. The chain uses TRBV7-9 and TRBJ1-1; 8 positions agree with TRBD1. Germline V gives CDR1 SEHNR, CDR2 FQNEAQ (reference sequence). Trimming removed 10 bases from V and 11 bases from J; junction bases left unmatched: 6. The CDR3 has 10 residues. CDR3 residues: CAISGGSAFF. CDR3 coding DNA: TGTGCCATTTCAGGGGGCTCGGCTTTCTTT.

CDR3 sequence: CASSDRGPGYTF. The CDR3 nucleotides are TGTGCCAGCAGTGACAGGGGGCCCGGCTACACCTTC. This sequence joins TRBV2 and TRBJ1-2; 8 bases are a match to TRBD1. With V trimmed by 3 bases and J by 8 bases, 2 bases remained unmatched. The germline gives CDR1 SNHLY, CDR2 FYNNEI. The CDR3 spans 12 residues. The full variable domain, its missing parts supplied by reference TRBV2 and TRBJ1-2, is EPEVTQTPSHQVTQMGQEVILRCVPISNHLYFYWYRQILGQKVEFLVSFYNNEISEKSEIFDDQFSVERPDGSNFTLKIRSTKLEDSAMYFCASSDRGPGYTFGSGTRLTVV.

The rearrangement links TRBV11-3 to TRBJ2-1; 14 bases fit TRBD2. Germline V lookup: CDR1 SGHNT, CDR2 YENEEA. The CDR3 consists of 16 residues. V dropped 5 bases and J dropped 9; count of bases not matched to a gene: 9. The CDR3 protein is CASSPPGLAGEGEQFF. CDR3 sequence (DNA): TGTGCCAGCAGCCCACCGGGACTAGCGGGGGAAGGTGAGCAGTTCTTC.

V usage is TRBV7-6 and J usage is TRBJ2-5; D perhaps matches TRBD1 (6 bases). The CDR3 totals 15 residues. V was clipped by 4 bases and J by 7 bases, with 19 bases between them. Germline values: CDR1 SGHVS, CDR2 FNYEAQ. CDR3 in amino acids: CASSSLASRGGTQYF. CDR3 nucleotide sequence: TGTGCCAGCAGCTCATTAGCATCCAGGGGCGGGACCCAGTACTTC.

The chain carries TRBV25-1 and TRBJ2-3; D gene uncertain. The V end was cut by 2 bases, the J end by 1 base, with 4 bases between. Germline V lookup: CDR1 MGHDK, CDR2 SYGVNS. This CDR3 region has 13 residues. The DNA for the CDR3 is TGTGCCAGCAGTGAAGGGCGCACAGATACGCAGTATTTT. Its protein product is CASSEGRTDTQYF.

In this sample, this clone turned up a few times. This chain uses TRBV30 with TRBJ1-1, with TRBD1 as a possible D gene (5 bases). V gave up 2 bases and J gave up 2 bases, with 12 bases separating them. Germline V gene data show CDR1 as GTSNPN and CDR2 as SVGIG (reference sequence). There are 14 residues in the CDR3. This chain's CDR3 is CAWSLGLTNTEAFF. In DNA form, the CDR3 reads TGTGCCTGGAGTTTGGGACTGACTAACACTGAAGCTTTCTTT. The full variable domain, rest sourced from reference TRBV30 and TRBJ1-1, is SQTIHQWPATLVQPVGSPLSLECTVEGTSNPNLYWYRQAAGRGLQLLFYSVGIGQISSEVPQNLSASRPQDRQFILSSKKLLLSDSGFYLCAWSLGLTNTEAFFGQGTRLTVV.

V and J are TRBV7-9 and TRBJ1-2, with no clear D. V lost 3 bases and J 3 bases, leaving 11 bases between the germline ends. Germline CDR1 and CDR2: SEHNR and FQNEAQ (reference sequence). The CDR3 contains 14 residues. The CDR3 nucleotides read TGTGCCAGCAGCTTGGGCCAGATGGACTATGGCTACACCTTC. Translating it yields CASSLGQMDYGYTF.

In the case of this clone: An end of the junction does not agree with germline; a read error may underlie this. The CDR3 DNA sequence: TGTGCCAGCTCACCGCCTCAGGCCTTC. This encodes CASSPPQAF. This rearrangement joins TRBV18 to TRBJ1-2; D call uncertain. The CDR3 loop spans 9 amino acids. Germline loops: CDR1 KGHSH, CDR2 LQKENI.

This clone has only a few counts. This chain connects TRBV5-6 to TRBJ2-7; no definite D call. The CDR3 totals 15 residues. The V and J ends lost 0 bases and 0 bases respectively, with 10 bases between them. Germline loops: CDR1 SGHDT, CDR2 YYEEEE. The CDR3 protein is CASSLGPLNSYEQYF. For the CDR3, the DNA is TGTGCCAGCAGCTTGGGGCCATTGAACTCCTACGAGCAGTACTTC. Drawing the rest from reference TRBV5-6 and TRBJ2-7, the complete variable domain is DAGVTQSPTHLIKTRGQQVTLRCSPKSGHDTVSWYQQALGQGPQFIFQYYEEEERQRGNFPDRFSGHQFPNYSSELNVNALLLGDSALYLCASSLGPLNSYEQYFGPGTRLTVT.

The chain recombines TRBV10-1 with TRBJ1-2; D gene unclear. Germline lookup yields CDR1 WNHNN and CDR2 SYGVQD (reference sequence). This CDR3 has 10 residues. The V end lost 8 bases, the J end lost 6 bases, and 7 bases lay between the germline ends. The CDR3 DNA sequence: TGCGCCAGCCACGGGGATGGCTACACCTTC. Amino acids: CASHGDGYTF.

The chain is built from TRBV29-1 and TRBJ2-2; D gene ambiguous. V dropped 4 bases and J dropped 7 bases, with 10 bases sitting between them. CDR3 size: 12 residues. Germline assignment: CDR1 SQVTM and CDR2 ANQGSEA. This chain's CDR3 is CSVGPPHGELFF. The DNA for the CDR3 is TGCAGCGTTGGGCCACCCCACGGGGAGCTGTTTTTT.

The chain carries TRBV19 and TRBJ2-1; 7 positions agree with TRBD2. The V gene end was trimmed by 5 bases and the J gene end by 7 bases; junction bases not matched to a gene: 11. From germline, CDR1 is LNHDA and CDR2 SQIVND (reference sequence). The length of the CDR3 is 15 residues. CDR3 sequence: CASSPGLGLGNEQFF. CDR3 DNA sequence: TGTGCCAGTAGTCCAGGACTAGGCCTGGGAAATGAGCAGTTCTTC.

This clone was found a few times. The chain combines TRBV5-1 with TRBJ2-6; D not certain. Trimming removed 2 bases from V and 0 bases from J, with 18 bases in between. Germline assignment: CDR1 SGHRS and CDR2 YFSETQ. The CDR3 runs 19 residues. The CDR3 coding sequence is TGCGCCAGCAGCTTATCCGTTGATGACATAGTCTCTGGGGCCAACGTCCTGACTTTC. This sequence encodes CASSLSVDDIVSGANVLTF.

This sequence joins TRBV5-1 and TRBJ2-2; D gene uncertain. Trimming took off 3 bases at V and 4 bases at J, with 7 bases between the two ends. The germline V gene has CDR1 SGHRS and CDR2 YFSETQ. CDR3 length equals 13 residues. CDR3 DNA sequence: TGCGCCAGCAGCTCAACAGTCACCGGGGAGCTGTTTTTT. This codes for CASSSTVTGELFF.

This clone was counted once. The chain combines TRBV15 with TRBJ1-2; the D gene is possibly TRBD1 (5 bases). The CDR3 totals 15 residues. Germline CDR1 LNHNV, CDR2 YYDKDF (reference sequence). Trimming cost V 4 bases and J 5 bases, with 17 bases left between them. DNA for the CDR3: TGTGCCACCAGCAAGTCTATAGGGGCATCGTATGGCTACACCTTC. It specifies CATSKSIGASYGYTF.

The chain employs TRBV19 and TRBJ1-5, with 7 bases aligning to TRBD1. V dropped 1 base and J dropped 0; count of bases not matched to a gene: 6. Germline V lookup: CDR1 LNHDA, CDR2 SQIVND (reference sequence). The CDR3 contains 17 residues. The CDR3 bases are TGTGCCAGTAGTATAGCCAGGGGGTCGTATAGCAATCAGCCCCAGCATTTT. This sequence encodes CASSIARGSYSNQPQHF.

The V gene is TRBV19, the J gene TRBJ2-3; D might be TRBD1 (6 bases). The CDR3 is 17 residues long. The V gene lost 4 bases and the J gene lost 0 bases, with 17 bases spanning the gap. CDR1 is LNHDA, CDR2 SQIVND, per germline (reference sequence). CDR3 in DNA: TGTGCCAGTAGTACTTTAGGGGCAGGGGCTAGCACAGATACGCAGTATTTT. The encoded protein is CASSTLGAGASTDTQYF. Filled out from reference TRBV19 and TRBJ2-3, the complete variable domain reads DGGITQSPKYLFRKEGQNVTLSCEQNLNHDAMYWYRQDPGQGLRLIYYSQIVNDFQKGDIAEGYSVSREKKESFPLTVTSAQKNPTAFYLCASSTLGAGASTDTQYFGPGTRLTVL.

V gene TRBV9 combines with J gene TRBJ2-2, with a possible D match to TRBD1 (6 bases). The CDR3 runs to 15 residues. Germline V lookup: CDR1 SGDLS, CDR2 YYNGEE. The ends were cut back, 2 bases at V and 4 bases at J, with 12 bases in the middle. DNA of the CDR3: TGTGCCAGCAGCGTGGACAGTTTCGTCACCGGGGAGCTGTTTTTT. Protein: CASSVDSFVTGELFF.

The chain links TRBV5-1 to TRBJ2-3, with D maybe TRBD2 (7 bases). The ends were cut back, 0 bases at V and 5 bases at J, with 19 bases in the middle. Germline V lookup: CDR1 SGHRS, CDR2 YFSETQ. The length of the CDR3 is 17 residues. The CDR3 protein is CASSLAIVGRGGDTQYF. The CDR3 DNA sequence: TGCGCCAGCAGCTTGGCAATAGTTGGAAGGGGGGGAGATACGCAGTATTTT.

CDR3 region: CSVKEGGAYEKLFF. In DNA, the CDR3 is TGCAGCGTTAAGGAAGGGGGCGCGTATGAAAAACTGTTTTTT. V gene TRBV29-1 combines with J gene TRBJ1-4; 7 bases are shared with TRBD1. Germline CDR1 is SQVTM and CDR2 is ANQGSEA. Unmatched junction bases numbered 9, after V lost 5 bases and J lost 6 bases. The CDR3 is 14 amino acids.

V and J are TRBV5-1 and TRBJ1-1, with D perhaps TRBD1 (5 bases). Trimming took 0 bases from V and 5 from J, leaving 11 bases between them. This CDR3 has 14 amino acids. Germline CDR1 SGHRS, CDR2 YFSETQ. CDR3 sequence (DNA): TGCGCCAGCAGCTTGGATCAGGGATTTACTGAAGCTTTCTTT. Translated, it gives CASSLDQGFTEAFF.

This clone has a handful of counts. The junction departs from the called germline gene at one end, perhaps through a read error. The chain joins TRBV7-7 to TRBJ1-4; D gene uncertain. This CDR3 is 13 amino acids long. The germline V gene has CDR1 SSHAT and CDR2 FNYEAQ (reference sequence). The CDR3 coding sequence is TGTGCTAGCAGCAGCACCCCTGAGGGAAAACTGTTTTTT. Translation gives CASSSTPEGKLFF.